A selection of T cell receptor beta chains follows, all from one sample in a study of blood T cell repertoires in COVID-19. TCRdb's table, derived via immunoSEQ multiplex PCR, lists solely in-frame clones and lacks some. The sample shows over 85,000 clones, 88% of them seen only once. What was sequenced was peripheral blood. The receptors were sampled from a woman of 80 years or more with active COVID-19. Both conserved end residues are part of each CDR3.

v_call	j_call	cdr3_aa
TRBV28	TRBJ2-7	CASSTTGFEQYF
TRBV11-2	TRBJ2-7	CASSLDLQGDSYEQYF
TRBV15	TRBJ2-2	CATSPGTSSGELFF
TRBV6-6	TRBJ2-1	CASRYSGSESYNEQFF
TRBV7-9	TRBJ2-7	CASSPPGHRAYEQYF
TRBV7-2	TRBJ2-1	CASSSAGRSYNEQFF
TRBV2	TRBJ2-7	CASNRDSYEQYF
TRBV6-5	TRBJ2-1	CASSPGLAGYNEQFF
TRBV28	TRBJ1-3	CASSSWTRNTIYF
TRBV5-6	TRBJ2-1	CASSLLGTGHNEQFF
TRBV25-1	TRBJ1-1	CASSSYRGRTTEAFF
TRBV4-1	TRBJ2-7	CASSFTIAGGEQYF
TRBV7-2	TRBJ2-7	CASSLRGYEQYF
TRBV4-3	TRBJ2-7	CASSQGVLASGRTYEQYF
TRBV2	TRBJ1-5	CASGDRGTNQPQHF
TRBV7-9	TRBJ1-3	CASSLALGYSGNTIYF
TRBV2	TRBJ2-2	CASTRPWTGDPGELFF